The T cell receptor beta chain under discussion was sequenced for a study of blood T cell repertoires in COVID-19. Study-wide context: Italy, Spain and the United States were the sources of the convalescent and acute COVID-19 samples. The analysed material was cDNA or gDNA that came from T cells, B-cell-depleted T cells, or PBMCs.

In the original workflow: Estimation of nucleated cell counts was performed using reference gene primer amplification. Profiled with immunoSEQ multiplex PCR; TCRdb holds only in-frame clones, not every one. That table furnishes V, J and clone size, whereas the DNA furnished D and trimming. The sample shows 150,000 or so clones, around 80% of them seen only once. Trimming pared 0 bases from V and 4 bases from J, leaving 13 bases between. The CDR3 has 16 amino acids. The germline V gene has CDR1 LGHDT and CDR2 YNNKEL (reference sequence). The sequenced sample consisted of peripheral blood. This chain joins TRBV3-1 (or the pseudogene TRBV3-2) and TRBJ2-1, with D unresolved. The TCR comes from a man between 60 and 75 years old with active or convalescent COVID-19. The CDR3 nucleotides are TGTGCCAGCAGCCAAGAGTCACAGACGACATACAATGAGCAGTTCTTC. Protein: CASSQESQTTYNEQFF.